These 8 T cell receptor beta chains originate from one sample sequenced in a study of blood T cell repertoires in COVID-19. Only in-frame clones appear in the TCRdb table, and some are missing; sequencing was by immunoSEQ multiplex PCR. The sample includes approximately 200,000 clones, 86% of them seen just once. Sample: PBMCs or T cells enriched from blood (not recorded which). The source of these receptors is a woman younger than 45 who had been exposed to COVID-19.

The V gene is TRBV7-2, the J gene TRBJ2-3; D is undetermined. Germline V gene data show CDR1 as SGHTA and CDR2 as FQGNSA. Trimming shortened V by 3 bases and J by 1 base, and 8 bases separated the two germline ends. This CDR3 is built from 14 residues. CDR3 coding DNA: TGTGCCAGCAGCTTTTCTTCCGGCACAGATACGCAGTATTTT. Residues: CASSFSSGTDTQYF.

The rearrangement links TRBV4-2 to TRBJ1-1, with 7 positions matching TRBD1. This CDR3 spans 14 amino acids. V shed 7 bases, J shed 5 bases, and the junction held 10 bases outside the gene matches. Germline V lookup: CDR1 LGHNA, CDR2 YNFKEQ. The CDR3 nucleotides read TGTGCCAGCACCACAGGGGTTGAATGGACTGAAGCTTTCTTT. Translating it yields CASTTGVEWTEAFF.

V and J are TRBV5-1 and TRBJ2-7; 7 nucleotides match TRBD1. Trimming cost V 4 bases and J 0 bases; bases outside gene matches: 4. CDR1 and CDR2 (germline): SGHRS, YFSETQ. CDR3 length: 14 residues. CDR3 in amino acids: CASSPGQLSYEQYF. For the CDR3, the DNA is TGCGCCAGCAGCCCGGGACAGCTCTCCTACGAGCAGTACTTC.

The CDR3 DNA is TGCGCCAGCAGCTTCAATACGGGACAACAAGAGACCCAGTACTTC. It is translated as CASSFNTGQQETQYF. The genes are TRBV5-1 and TRBJ2-5; maybe TRBD1 (6 bases). CDR3 length: 15 residues. Germline V CDR1 and CDR2: SGHRS, YFSETQ. The V end was cut by 2 bases, the J end by 2 bases, with 13 bases between.

This chain links TRBV6-1 with TRBJ1-2, with 7 bases aligning to TRBD1. Germline V gene sequence: CDR1 MNHNS, CDR2 SASEGT. With V trimmed by 1 base and J by 0 bases, 5 bases remained unmatched. The CDR3 is made up of 16 amino acids. As DNA, the CDR3 is TGTGCCAGCAGTGAAGACAGGGGAAGGGCTAACTATGGCTACACCTTC. Protein: CASSEDRGRANYGYTF.

This rearrangement joins TRBV5-5 to TRBJ1-5, with a possible D match to TRBD1 (5 bases). Trimming removed 3 bases at V and 2 bases at J, with 12 bases between. The CDR3 runs 15 residues. CDR1 SGHKS and CDR2 YYEKEE come from the germline V gene (reference sequence). In nucleotides, the CDR3 is TGTGCCAGCAGCTCGACCCCGGGGGGCAATCAGCCCCAGCATTTT. Residues: CASSSTPGGNQPQHF.

The chain has TRBV5-6 and TRBJ1-1; no clear D gene. This CDR3 spans 11 amino acids. V was cut by 2 bases and J by 7 bases, with 6 bases left in between. The V gene's germline CDR1 is SGHDT and CDR2 YYEEEE. In DNA, the CDR3 is TGTGCCAGCAGCTTAGGCGGTGAAGCTTTCTTT. Its translation is CASSLGGEAFF.

The V call is TRBV5-1, the J call TRBJ2-5; 8 nucleotides match TRBD1. Looked up from germline, CDR1 is SGHRS and CDR2 is YFSETQ. CDR3 size: 14 residues. After removal of 3 bases from V and 6 bases from J, the junction contained 7 bases not matched to a gene. As DNA, the CDR3 is TGCGCCAGCAGCTCAACGGACAGGGACCAGACCCAGTACTTC. This translates into CASSSTDRDQTQYF.